This TCR beta chain emerged from a study of shared clonotypes between healthy human individuals. At the level of the study: The study used three CD4 naive, three CD4 memory, two CD8 naive and one CD8 memory plate per donor.

Running of the assay took place at deep level. The assay was immunoSEQ multiplex PCR, and TCRdb's table has in-frame clones only and misses some. Among about 2,500,000 clones listed, around nine tenths were seen once. The study enrolled healthy HIV-negative adults without recent acute infections or vaccinations as donors. V dropped 3 bases and J dropped 9 bases, with 18 bases sitting between them. The CDR3 has 14 amino acids. CDR1 and CDR2 (germline): SGHNT, YYREEE (reference sequence). As concerns this clone: Its antigen is unidentified.

General study results and limits: A few donors showed sharing of about 4.6% of naive CD4 clonotypes.

Sequencing was performed on naive CD4+ T cells sorted from blood. Described subset: CD45RA+ positively selected. This rearrangement joins TRBV5-4 to TRBJ1-2; D might be TRBD1 (6 bases). This TCR was sampled from a man aged 18 to 30 in good health. In nucleotides, the CDR3 is TGTGCCAGCAGCTCTCCAGGGGAGGGCAGGAGCTACACCTTC. Translation gives CASSSPGEGRSYTF.